This is a list of T cell receptor beta chains from one sample in a study of cytomegalovirus exposure and HLA in healthy donors. The method was immunoSEQ multiplex PCR; TCRdb's version includes in-frame clones alone and lacks a portion of them. This sample carries over 150,000 clones, 75% to 90% of them seen once, and the ten largest clones take about 4.5%. Input material: PBMCs. These receptors originate from a man in his thirties or forties in good health and CMV-seronegative. CDR3s include the opening cysteine and the closing phenylalanine or tryptophan. A D gene is named only where the DNA matches it firmly. The size of a clone is reported for some rows only, either as once, few or many, or as a class for expanded clones.

size: NA; D: TRBD2; V: TRBV30; J: TRBJ2-2; DNA: TGTGCCTGGAGTGCATCTCTAGCGGGAGGGCCGACCGGGGAGCTGTTTTTT; CDR3: CAWSASLAGGPTGELFF
size: NA; D: TRBD1; V: TRBV28; J: TRBJ1-4; DNA: TGTGCCCTCGGACAGGGCCGTAATGAAAAACTGTTTTTT; CDR3: CALGQGRNEKLFF
size: NA; D: NA; V: TRBV5-1; J: TRBJ2-7; DNA: TGCGCCAGCAGCTTGGCTGTAACCTACGAGCAGTACTTC; CDR3: CASSLAVTYEQYF
size: NA; D: NA; V: TRBV5-1; J: TRBJ1-2; DNA: TGCGCCAGCAGCTTGGACCACCGGGTTAACTATGGCTACACCTTC; CDR3: CASSLDHRVNYGYTF
size: NA; D: NA; V: TRBV6-1; J: TRBJ2-4; DNA: TGTGCCAGCAGTCCCGGACAGTCCCTGATTGGGTACTTC; CDR3: CASSPGQSLIGYF
size: NA; D: TRBD2; V: TRBV5-1; J: TRBJ2-7; DNA: TGCGCCAGCAGCTTGGGATGGCGGGAGAGACCCTACGAGCAGTACTTC; CDR3: CASSLGWRERPYEQYF
size: NA; D: NA; V: TRBV5-1; J: TRBJ1-1; DNA: TGCGCCAGCAGCTCTCACAGGGCTGACATGAACACTGAAGCTTTCTTT; CDR3: CASSSHRADMNTEAFF
size: NA; D: TRBD1; V: TRBV5-1; J: TRBJ2-7; DNA: TGCGCCAGCAGGACAGGGGGCGAGCAGTACTTC; CDR3: CASRTGGEQYF
size: NA; D: NA; V: TRBV6-5; J: TRBJ2-3; DNA: TGTGCCAGCAGTTACGAGCCCGGCACAGATACGCAGTATTTT; CDR3: CASSYEPGTDTQYF
size: NA; D: NA; V: TRBV7-9; J: TRBJ1-4; DNA: TGTTCCAGCAGCCCCCAAACAGGGCCCCACACAGAAAAACTGTTTTTT; CDR3: CSSSPQTGPHTEKLFF
size: few; D: TRBD1; V: TRBV19; J: TRBJ2-2; DNA: TGTGCCAGTAGCACGGGACAGGGGAGAACCGGGGAGCTGTTTTTT; CDR3: CASSTGQGRTGELFF
size: NA; D: TRBD1; V: TRBV27; J: TRBJ1-2; DNA: TGTGCCAGCAGGTTGACAGGGGAGAACTATGGCTACACCTTC; CDR3: CASRLTGENYGYTF
size: few; D: TRBD2; V: TRBV19; J: TRBJ2-1; DNA: TGTGCCAGTAGCAGCGGGGAGTACAATGAGCAGTTCTTC; CDR3: CASSSGEYNEQFF
size: few; D: NA; V: TRBV30; J: TRBJ2-7; DNA: TGTGCCTGGAGTGTAACCAGCTACGAGCAGTACTTC; CDR3: CAWSVTSYEQYF
size: NA; D: TRBD2; V: TRBV19; J: TRBJ2-1; DNA: TGTGCCAGTAGTATAGGGTTGGGGGGCGGGAGGGGGAATGAGCAGTTCTTC; CDR3: CASSIGLGGGRGNEQFF
size: NA; D: TRBD1; V: TRBV19; J: TRBJ1-2; DNA: TGTGCCAGTAGCCGGGACAGGGGATTAAGAAACTATGGCTACACCTTC; CDR3: CASSRDRGLRNYGYTF
size: NA; D: NA; V: TRBV9; J: TRBJ1-1; DNA: TGTGCCAGCAGCGACCTATCATCCCCATCAGCTTTCTTT; CDR3: CASSDLSSPSAFF
size: NA; D: TRBD1; V: TRBV5-4; J: TRBJ2-7; DNA: TGTGCCAGCAGCTTGGAGGGGACAGGGGAGTACGAGCAGTACTTC; CDR3: CASSLEGTGEYEQYF
size: NA; D: NA; V: TRBV1; J: TRBJ2-5; DNA: TGCACCAGCATAGGAAAAGCGGGGTTCGGAGAGACCCAGTACTTC; CDR3: CTSIGKAGFGETQYF
size: NA; D: NA; V: TRBV5-4; J: TRBJ1-2; DNA: TGTGCCAGCAGCTCCCAACGGGGGAGGGATGGCTACACCTTC; CDR3: CASSSQRGRDGYTF
size: NA; D: TRBD1; V: TRBV29-1; J: TRBJ2-7; DNA: TGCAGCGTGGGACAGGGGGTACTCGGGGACGAGCAGTACTTC; CDR3: CSVGQGVLGDEQYF
size: once; D: NA; V: TRBV9; J: TRBJ2-3; DNA: TGTGCCAGCAGCGTAGACCAGGGGCGGAGCACAGATACGCAGTATTTT; CDR3: CASSVDQGRSTDTQYF
size: once; D: NA; V: TRBV30; J: TRBJ2-1; DNA: TGTGCCTGGAGTGAAGGCAGGGCCATTCGGTACGAGCAGTTCTTC; CDR3: CAWSEGRAIRYEQFF
size: NA; D: TRBD2; V: TRBV7-9; J: TRBJ2-2; DNA: TGTGCCAGCAACATAGCGGGAGGGAACACCGGGGAGCTGTTTTTT; CDR3: CASNIAGGNTGELFF
size: NA; D: NA; V: TRBV4-1; J: TRBJ2-2; DNA: TGCGCCAGCAGCCAGCCACTCCGTGTGGTCACCGGGGAGCTGTTTTTT; CDR3: CASSQPLRVVTGELFF
size: NA; D: TRBD1; V: TRBV28; J: TRBJ2-7; DNA: TGTGCCAGCAGTCACCCCCGACAGGGGGCCTACGAGCAGTACTTC; CDR3: CASSHPRQGAYEQYF
size: once; D: TRBD1; V: TRBV19; J: TRBJ2-2; DNA: TGTGCCAGTAGTACCCCGGACAGGTTGAACACCGGGGAGCTGTTTTTT; CDR3: CASSTPDRLNTGELFF
size: NA; D: TRBD2; V: TRBV6-4; J: TRBJ2-7; DNA: TGTGCCAGCAGTTCTCTAGCGGGACCCTACGAGCAGTACTTC; CDR3: CASSSLAGPYEQYF
size: NA; D: NA; V: TRBV11-2; J: TRBJ1-1; DNA: TGTGCCAGCAGCTCCCTTTCGACTGAAGCTTTCTTT; CDR3: CASSSLSTEAFF
size: NA; D: TRBD2; V: TRBV11-2; J: TRBJ2-3; DNA: TGTGCCAGCAGCTTAGTGGCAGTAGCGGGGGGCCCTTTCGGAGATACGCAGTATTTT; CDR3: CASSLVAVAGGPFGDTQYF
size: NA; D: NA; V: TRBV2; J: TRBJ1-5; DNA: TGTGCCACCATCCGGGATCGCAATCAGCCCCAGCATTTT; CDR3: CATIRDRNQPQHF
size: NA; D: TRBD1; V: TRBV9; J: TRBJ2-7; DNA: TGTGCCAGCAGCGAGACAGGGGTCTCCTACGAGCAGTACTTC; CDR3: CASSETGVSYEQYF
size: NA; D: NA; V: TRBV14; J: TRBJ2-5; DNA: TGTGCCAGCAGCAATTTGGCGGGGGCTTACCAAGAGACCCAGTACTTC; CDR3: CASSNLAGAYQETQYF
size: NA; D: NA; V: TRBV18; J: TRBJ1-3; DNA: TGTGCCAGCTCACCAAGAAGGGGGTTCAGCTCTGGAAACACCATATATTTT; CDR3: CASSPRRGFSSGNTIYF
size: NA; D: NA; V: TRBV9; J: TRBJ2-7; DNA: TGTGCCAGCAGCGTAGCGACAGCGACCTCCTACGAGCAGTACTTC; CDR3: CASSVATATSYEQYF